This T cell receptor (beta chain) was found in a study of vaccination effects on CD4 cells after COVID-19. Sequencing was preceded by expansion of antigen-specific CD4+ T cells with viral peptide pools in the ViraFEST assay. Culturing for nine to ten days preceded CD4+ T cell isolation. Two doses of BNT162b2 or mRNA-1273 vaccine were administered to participants. None of these healthy vaccinees had been infected with SARS-CoV-2 before vaccination. Half the medium was replaced with IL-2 medium on days 3 and 7. TCRdb's copy holds only in-frame clones and misses some; the assay was immunoSEQ multiplex PCR. The repertoire holds approximately 13,000 clones, about two thirds seen once, with 9.9% in the top ten. Points from the study as a whole: Researchers reported few convalescent patients and no early post-infection timepoints in the study. There was marked clonal contraction among infection- and vaccine-induced clones late after vaccination.

This clone was detected once. No antigen is known for it. The receptor was isolated from a human donor who received a COVID-19 vaccine. The sequencing used CD4+ T cells from PBMCs cultured with SARS-CoV-2 spike peptides, collected after COVID-19 vaccination.

The CDR3 reads CASSYRDNEQFF. In DNA, the CDR3 is TGTGCCAGCAGCTACAGGGATAATGAGCAGTTCTTC. This chain connects TRBV4-2 to TRBJ2-1, with D perhaps TRBD1 (6 bases). The CDR3 has 12 residues. From germline, CDR1 is LGHNA and CDR2 YNFKEQ. Trimming stripped 5 bases from V and 7 bases from J, with 9 bases between.